This TCR beta chain comes out of a study of CD8+ T cells in alopecia areata. The overall study: Tofacitinib administration to treated patients was oral, at 5 to 10 mg twice daily.

About this clone: Its antigen is undetermined.

General study findings and limits: Scalp samples also contribute reads from the resident alphabeta T cells found in normal skin.

Alopecia areata patients provided lesional scalp punch biopsies and peripheral blood, both collected for the study. Sequencing templates came from extracted RNA that was reverse transcribed into cDNA. Libraries were prepared by immunoSEQ multiplex PCR; TCRdb keeps only in-frame clonotypes and omits some of them. The sample has more than 200,000 clones, about two thirds seen once; the top ten hold under 1.5%. Germline lookup yields CDR1 KGHSH and CDR2 LQKENI. There are 16 residues in the CDR3. J was trimmed by 7 bases and V by 0 bases; bases with no gene match: 7. The chain recombines TRBV18 with TRBJ2-1; 9 bases map to TRBD2. This clonotype was obtained from a human donor with alopecia areata. The sample in question was CD4+ T cells sorted from blood, obtained at week 0. This CDR3 reads CASSPPYAGGQNEQFF. The CDR3 DNA reads as TGTGCCAGCTCACCACCTTACGCGGGGGGGCAGAATGAGCAGTTCTTC.